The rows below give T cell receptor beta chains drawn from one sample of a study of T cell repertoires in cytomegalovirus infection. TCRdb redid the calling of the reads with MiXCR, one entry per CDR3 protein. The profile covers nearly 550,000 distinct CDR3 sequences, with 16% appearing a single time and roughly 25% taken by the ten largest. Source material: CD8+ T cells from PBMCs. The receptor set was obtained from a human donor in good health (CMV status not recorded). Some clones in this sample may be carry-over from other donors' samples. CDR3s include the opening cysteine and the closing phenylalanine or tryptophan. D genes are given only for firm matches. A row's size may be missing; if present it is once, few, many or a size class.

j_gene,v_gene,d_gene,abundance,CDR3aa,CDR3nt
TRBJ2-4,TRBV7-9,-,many,CASSFYTAENIQYF,TGTGCCAGCAGCTTCTACACCGCCGAAAACATTCAGTACTTC
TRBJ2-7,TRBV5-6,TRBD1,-,CASSIGQANYEQYF,TGTGCCAGCAGCATTGGACAGGCTAACTACGAGCAGTACTTC
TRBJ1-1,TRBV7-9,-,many,CASSLAAGVNTEAFF,TGTGCCAGCAGCTTAGCGGCAGGCGTGAACACTGAAGCTTTCTTT
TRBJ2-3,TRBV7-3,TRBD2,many,CASSYAGGPTDTQYF,TGTGCCAGCAGCTACGCGGGGGGGCCCACAGATACGCAGTATTTT
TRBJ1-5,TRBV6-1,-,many,CASSDGQISNQPQHF,TGTGCCAGCAGTGACGGACAGATTAGCAATCAGCCCCAGCATTTT
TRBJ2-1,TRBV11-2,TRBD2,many,CASSYRGGEQFF,TGTGCCAGCAGCTACCGGGGGGGGGAGCAGTTCTTC
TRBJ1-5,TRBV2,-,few,CASGKIEPQHF,TGTGCCAGCGGCAAGATTGAGCCCCAGCATTTT
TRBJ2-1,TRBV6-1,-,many,CASSETGSVEQFF,TGTGCCAGCAGTGAAACCGGGTCGGTTGAGCAGTTCTTC
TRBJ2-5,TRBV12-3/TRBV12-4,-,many,CASSLAGHIQETQYF,TGTGCCAGCAGTTTAGCCGGACATATCCAAGAGACCCAGTACTTC
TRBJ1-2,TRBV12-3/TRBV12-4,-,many,CASSLALGANYGYTF,TGTGCCAGCAGTTTAGCGCTGGGGGCTAACTATGGCTACACCTTC
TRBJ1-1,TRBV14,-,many,CASSQVAGYTEAFF,TGTGCCAGCAGCCAAGTAGCAGGATACACTGAAGCTTTCTTT
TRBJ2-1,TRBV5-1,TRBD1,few,CASSPRQGIYNEQFF,TGCGCCAGCAGCCCTCGACAGGGCATATACAATGAGCAGTTCTTC
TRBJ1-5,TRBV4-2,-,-,CASSEQLQNYQPQHF,TGTGCCAGCAGCGAACAACTGCAGAATTATCAGCCCCAGCATTTT
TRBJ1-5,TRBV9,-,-,CASSPEGAAQPQHF,TGTGCCAGCAGCCCGGAAGGGGCTGCTCAGCCCCAGCATTTT
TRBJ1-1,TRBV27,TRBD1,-,CASSSFGQVEAFF,TGTGCCAGCAGTTCCTTCGGACAGGTTGAAGCTTTCTTT
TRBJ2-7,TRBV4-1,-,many,CASSQASDTYEQYF,TGCGCCAGCAGCCAGGCTAGCGACACCTACGAGCAGTACTTC
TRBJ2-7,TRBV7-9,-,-,CATAGRLDPYEQYF,TGTGCCACCGCAGGGCGCCTTGATCCCTACGAGCAGTACTTC
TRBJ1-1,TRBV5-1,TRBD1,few,CASSPTTGGTEAFF,TGCGCCAGCAGCCCTACGACAGGGGGCACTGAAGCTTTCTTT
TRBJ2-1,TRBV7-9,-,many,CASSPKTRAYEQFF,TGTGCCAGCAGCCCTAAGACAAGAGCCTATGAGCAGTTCTTC
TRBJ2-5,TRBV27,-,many,CASSLSAGDKQETQYF,TGTGCCAGCAGTTTATCGGCAGGGGACAAGCAAGAGACCCAGTACTTC
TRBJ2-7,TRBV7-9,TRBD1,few,CASSLVGTGVYEQYF,TGTGCCAGCAGCTTAGTTGGGACAGGGGTCTACGAGCAGTACTTC
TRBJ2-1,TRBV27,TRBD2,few,CASSAGGGGWQFF,TGTGCCAGCAGTGCGGGCGGGGGGGGGTGGCAGTTCTTC
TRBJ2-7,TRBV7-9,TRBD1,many,CASSPSTGGYEQYF,TGTGCCAGCAGCCCTTCTACAGGGGGGTACGAGCAGTACTTC
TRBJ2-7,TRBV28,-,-,CASSLSDGGFYEQYF,TGTGCCAGCAGTTTATCGGACGGGGGATTTTACGAGCAGTACTTC
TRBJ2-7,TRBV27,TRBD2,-,CASSFTSGSYEQYF,TGTGCCAGCAGTTTCACAAGCGGGAGTTACGAGCAGTACTTC
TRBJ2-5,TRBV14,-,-,CASSQDAIPETTQETQYF,TGTGCCAGCAGCCAAGATGCAATACCGGAGACCACGCAAGAGACCCAGTACTTC
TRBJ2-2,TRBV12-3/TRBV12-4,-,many,CASSLVGGGTGELFF,TGTGCCAGCAGCTTAGTCGGGGGCGGCACCGGGGAGCTGTTTTTT
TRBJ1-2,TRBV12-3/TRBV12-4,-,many,CASSLIGEYGYTF,TGTGCCAGCAGTCTGATAGGGGAATATGGCTACACCTTC
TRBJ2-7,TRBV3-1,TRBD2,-,CASSQRLEGGPPYEQYF,TGTGCCAGCAGCCAACGTCTCGAGGGAGGGCCCCCCTACGAGCAGTACTTC
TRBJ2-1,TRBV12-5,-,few,CASGLVHYNEQFF,TGTGCTAGTGGTTTGGTCCACTACAATGAGCAGTTCTTC
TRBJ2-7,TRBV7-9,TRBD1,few,CASSAELSYLPGTGTYEQYF,TGTGCCAGCAGCGCCGAGTTATCCTATCTTCCCGGGACAGGGACCTACGAGCAGTACTTC
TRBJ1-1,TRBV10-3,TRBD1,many,CATTGVPRAGPNTEAFF,TGTGCCACAACAGGGGTCCCCCGGGCGGGTCCGAACACTGAAGCTTTCTTT
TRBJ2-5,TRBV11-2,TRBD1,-,CASSPPMTGVQETQYF,TGTGCCAGCAGCCCCCCGATGACAGGGGTGCAAGAGACCCAGTACTTC
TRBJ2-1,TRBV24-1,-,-,CATSPGHGPYNEQFF,TGTGCCACCAGTCCGGGGCACGGACCCTACAATGAGCAGTTCTTC
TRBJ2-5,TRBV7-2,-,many,CASSRIREYQETQYF,TGTGCCAGCAGCCGCATCCGGGAGTACCAAGAGACCCAGTACTTC
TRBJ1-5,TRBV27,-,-,CASSFRPPPPNQPQHF,TGTGCCAGCAGTTTTCGACCCCCCCCCCCAAATCAGCCCCAGCATTTT
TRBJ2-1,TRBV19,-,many,CASSPEVERRTF,TGTGCCAGTAGTCCAGAGGTCGAGAGGAGGACCTTC
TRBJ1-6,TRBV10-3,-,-,CAIRNSNSLHF,TGTGCCATCAGAAACAGCAATTCCCTCCACTTT
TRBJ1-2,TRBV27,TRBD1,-,CASSLKTGGQGYTF,TGTGCCAGCAGTTTAAAGACAGGGGGCCAAGGCTACACCTTC
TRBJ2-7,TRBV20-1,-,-,CSARGAGAAPYEQYF,TGCAGTGCTAGAGGGGCTGGCGCCGCGCCGTACGAGCAGTACTTC
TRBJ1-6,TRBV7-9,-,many,CASSPQGQLNSPLHF,TGTGCCAGCAGCCCCCAAGGACAGCTTAATTCACCCCTCCACTTT
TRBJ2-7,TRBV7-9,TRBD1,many,CASSVTGEEGEQYF,TGTGCCAGCAGCGTGACAGGGGAAGAGGGCGAGCAGTACTTC